The sample holds a few counts of the clone carrying this T cell receptor beta chain. The data are from a study of cytomegalovirus exposure and HLA in healthy donors. Germline V gene lookup returns CDR1 MNHEY and CDR2 SVGAGI. V lost 2 bases to trimming and J lost 5 bases, with 12 bases between them. This CDR3 contains 14 residues. Primers: 60 Vbeta forward and 13 Jbeta reverse. Clones were read by immunoSEQ multiplex PCR, and TCRdb kept only the in-frame ones, dropping some. The sample records 130,000 or so clones, 84% being singletons. The material sequenced was PBMCs. This TCR was sampled from a woman under 30 in good health and CMV-seropositive. This chain uses TRBV6-5 with TRBJ1-1; D is undetermined. The CDR3 protein is CASSYHVGRTEAFF. Here the CDR3 DNA reads TGTGCCAGCAGTTACCATGTGGGCCGAACTGAAGCTTTCTTT.